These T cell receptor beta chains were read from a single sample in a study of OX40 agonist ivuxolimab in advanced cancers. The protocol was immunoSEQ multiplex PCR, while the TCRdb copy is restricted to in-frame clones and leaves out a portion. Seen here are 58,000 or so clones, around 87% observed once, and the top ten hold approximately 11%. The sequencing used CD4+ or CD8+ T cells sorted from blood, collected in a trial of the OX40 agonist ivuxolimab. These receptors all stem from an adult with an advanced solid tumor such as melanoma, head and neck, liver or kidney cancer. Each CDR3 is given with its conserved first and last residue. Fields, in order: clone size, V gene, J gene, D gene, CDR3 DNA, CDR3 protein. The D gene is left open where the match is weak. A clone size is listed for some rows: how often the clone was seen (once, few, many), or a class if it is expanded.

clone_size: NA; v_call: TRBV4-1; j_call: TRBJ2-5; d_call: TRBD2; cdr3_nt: TGCGCCAGCAGCCTTCGACCAGCGGGGGGCTTGGAGACCCAGTACTTC; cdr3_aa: CASSLRPAGGLETQYF
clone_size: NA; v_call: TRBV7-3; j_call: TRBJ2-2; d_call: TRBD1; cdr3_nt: TGTGCCAGCAGCCCTGGGGGACAGGGGGCATCCGGGGAGCTGTTTTTT; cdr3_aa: CASSPGGQGASGELFF
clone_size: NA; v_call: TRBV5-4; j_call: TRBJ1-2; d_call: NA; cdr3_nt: TGTGCCAGCAGCTGGGCGGAGGGGGAAAACTATGGCTACACCTTC; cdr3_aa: CASSWAEGENYGYTF
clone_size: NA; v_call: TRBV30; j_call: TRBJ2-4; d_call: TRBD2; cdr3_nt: TGTGCCTCGACTAGCGGGAGGGCATCCAAAAACATTCAGTACTTC; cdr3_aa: CASTSGRASKNIQYF
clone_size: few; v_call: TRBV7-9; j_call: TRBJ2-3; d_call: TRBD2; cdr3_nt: TGTGCCAGCAGCTTAGTTTGGCGGGAGGGCACAGATACGCAGTATTTT; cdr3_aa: CASSLVWREGTDTQYF
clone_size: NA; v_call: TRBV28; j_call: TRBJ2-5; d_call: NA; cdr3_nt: TGTGCCAGCAGTTTAGTTGGGGAGACCCAGTACTTC; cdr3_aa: CASSLVGETQYF
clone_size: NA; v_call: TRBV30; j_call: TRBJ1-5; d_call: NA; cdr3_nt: TGTGCCTGGAGTGTACCTTCGGCCAGGGGCAATCAGCCCCAGCATTTT; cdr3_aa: CAWSVPSARGNQPQHF
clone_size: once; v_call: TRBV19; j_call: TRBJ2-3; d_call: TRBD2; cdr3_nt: TGTGCCAGTTCAACCTTGGGAGCGGGGACCACAGATACGCAGTATTTT; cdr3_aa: CASSTLGAGTTDTQYF
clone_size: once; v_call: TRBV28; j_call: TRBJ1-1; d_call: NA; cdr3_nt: TGTGCCAGCAGTCCCCCGGGGAACACTGAAGCTTTCTTT; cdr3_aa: CASSPPGNTEAFF
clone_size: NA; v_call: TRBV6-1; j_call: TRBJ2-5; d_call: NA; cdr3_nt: TGTGCCAGCAGCCTCCGAGGGCTGGGGGAGACCCAGTACTTC; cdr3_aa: CASSLRGLGETQYF
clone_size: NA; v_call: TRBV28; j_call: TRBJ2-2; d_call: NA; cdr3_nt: TGTGCCAGCAGTGGCGGACAGATCGTCGGGGAGCTGTTTTTT; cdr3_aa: CASSGGQIVGELFF
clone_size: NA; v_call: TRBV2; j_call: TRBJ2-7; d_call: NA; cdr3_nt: TGTGCCAGCAGGGCCGGGACCCTCTACGAGCAGTACTTC; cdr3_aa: CASRAGTLYEQYF
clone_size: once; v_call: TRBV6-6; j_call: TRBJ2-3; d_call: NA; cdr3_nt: TGTGCCAGCAGTTTTAAGTTTCAGGGGAATAGCGATACGCAGTATTTT; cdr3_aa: CASSFKFQGNSDTQYF
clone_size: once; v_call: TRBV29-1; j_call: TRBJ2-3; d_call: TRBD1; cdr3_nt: TGCAGCGTTGGACAGGGTGGAACAGATACGCAGTATTTT; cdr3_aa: CSVGQGGTDTQYF
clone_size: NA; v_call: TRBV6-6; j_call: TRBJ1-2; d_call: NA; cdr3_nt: TGTGCCAGCAGTTCCCCGGTGTCAACCCTTGGCTACACCTTC; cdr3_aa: CASSSPVSTLGYTF
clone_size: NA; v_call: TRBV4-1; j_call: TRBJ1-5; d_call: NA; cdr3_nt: TGCGCCAGCAGCCAAGATCTGGGCCGGGATCAGCCCCAGCATTTT; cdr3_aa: CASSQDLGRDQPQHF
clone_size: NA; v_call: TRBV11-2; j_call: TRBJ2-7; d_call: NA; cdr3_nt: TGTGCCAGCAGCACAGGGGAGCAGTACTTC; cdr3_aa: CASSTGEQYF
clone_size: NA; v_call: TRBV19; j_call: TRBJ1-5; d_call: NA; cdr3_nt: TGTGCCAGTAGTATAGAGCAGCGTAGCAATCAGCCCCAGCATTTT; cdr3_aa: CASSIEQRSNQPQHF
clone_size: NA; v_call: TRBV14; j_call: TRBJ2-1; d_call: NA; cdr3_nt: TGTGCCAGCAGCCAAGATCTCGGGTCGGCTAGCTTTCTGTTCTTC; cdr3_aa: CASSQDLGSASFLFF
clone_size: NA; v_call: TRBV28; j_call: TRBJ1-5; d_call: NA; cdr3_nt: TGTGCCAGCAGTTTACGGGGGGCAGGTCAGCCCCAGCATTTT; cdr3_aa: CASSLRGAGQPQHF